Below, 6 T cell receptor beta chains from the same sample are listed, as sequenced in a study of blood T cell repertoires in COVID-19. Produced via immunoSEQ multiplex PCR; TCRdb's table is partial and in-frame only. Of approximately 130,000 clones in the sample, around 87% are singletons; the top ten hold approximately 8%. Sequencing was performed on peripheral blood. The receptors come from a man aged 50 or older with acute or convalescent COVID-19.

The J gene is TRBJ1-2, the V gene TRBV6-5; 10 bases are a match to TRBD1. This CDR3 is built from 15 residues. The J segment lost 8 bases and the V segment lost 5 bases, leaving 11 bases of the junction unmatched. Germline V gives CDR1 MNHEY, CDR2 SVGAGI. For the CDR3, the DNA is TGTGCCAGCAGTCCAAGGGACAGGGGACCACACGGCTACACCTTC. Residues: CASSPRDRGPHGYTF.

The table lists this clone with a count of one. The chain recombines TRBV3-1 (or the pseudogene TRBV3-2) with TRBJ1-2; the match to TRBD1 covers 7 bases. The CDR3 is 14 amino acids. With 4 bases clipped from V and 4 bases from J, the junction kept 6 bases outside the gene matches. CDR1 and CDR2 from the germline V gene are LGHDT and YNNKEL (reference sequence). The CDR3 is CASSPWDSTYGYTF. The DNA for the CDR3 is TGTGCCAGCAGCCCTTGGGACAGCACCTATGGCTACACCTTC.

For the CDR3, the DNA is TGTGCCAGTAGTCTCAGGGGGCCCAGCCAAGAGACCCAGTACTTC. It encodes CASSLRGPSQETQYF. This sequence joins TRBV19 and TRBJ2-5; 8 bases match TRBD1. From germline, CDR1 is LNHDA and CDR2 SQIVND (reference sequence). The CDR3 is 15 amino acids. Trimming cost V 5 bases and J 1 base; bases outside gene matches: 6.

The J gene is TRBJ2-5, the V gene TRBV7-8, with 7 bases that match TRBD1. This CDR3 is 14 amino acids long. Germline-derived CDR1 and CDR2 are SGHVS and FQNEAQ. The J segment lost 1 base and the V segment lost 5 bases, leaving 4 bases of the junction unmatched. The CDR3 loop reads CASSRDSLQETQYF. As DNA, the CDR3 is TGTGCCAGCAGCCGGGACAGCCTCCAAGAGACCCAGTACTTC.

V gene TRBV19 combines with J gene TRBJ2-7; 9 bases are shared with TRBD1. Germline-derived CDR1 and CDR2 are LNHDA and SQIVND (reference sequence). The CDR3 loop spans 15 amino acids. V shed 3 bases and J 3 bases; nucleotides not matched to a gene: 6. DNA of the CDR3: TGTGCCAGTAGTATCACCGGACAGGGGAACTACGAGCAGTACTTC. As protein: CASSITGQGNYEQYF.

The rearrangement uses TRBV9 and TRBJ2-5, with 8 bases identical to TRBD1. Trimming took 4 bases from V and 1 from J; bases not matched to a gene: 9. CDR1 and CDR2 (germline): SGDLS, YYNGEE. The CDR3 contains 16 residues. The CDR3 DNA reads TGTGCCAGCAGCCCAAGAGGACAGGGCGGCCAAGAGACCCAGTACTTC. Protein product: CASSPRGQGGQETQYF.